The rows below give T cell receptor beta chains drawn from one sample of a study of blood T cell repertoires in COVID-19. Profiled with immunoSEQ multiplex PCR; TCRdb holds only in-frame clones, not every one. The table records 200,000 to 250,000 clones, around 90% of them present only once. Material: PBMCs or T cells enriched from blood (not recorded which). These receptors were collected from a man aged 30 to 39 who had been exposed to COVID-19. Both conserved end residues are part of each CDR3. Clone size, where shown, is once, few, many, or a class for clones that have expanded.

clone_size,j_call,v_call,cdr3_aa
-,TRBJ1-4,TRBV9,CASSEVDSWASEKLFF
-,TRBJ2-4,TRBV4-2,CASSQGHQGSLLAKNIQYF
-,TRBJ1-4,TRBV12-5,CASGYLPRARRSVGEKLFF
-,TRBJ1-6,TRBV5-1,CASSGGQGNSPLHF
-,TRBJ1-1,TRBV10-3,CAISEGHPSGVTEAFF
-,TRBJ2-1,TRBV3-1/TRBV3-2,CASSQDSGGDYYNEQFF
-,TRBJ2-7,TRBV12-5,CASGYPTGEIVEQYF
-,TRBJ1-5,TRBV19,CASSMEGPQHF
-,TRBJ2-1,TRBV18,CASSDSLAGGYNEQFF
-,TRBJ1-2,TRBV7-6,CASSLDWDSNYGYTF
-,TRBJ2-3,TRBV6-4,CASSDTGLAGEPTDTQYF
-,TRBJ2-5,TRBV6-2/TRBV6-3,CASSYEEARETQYF
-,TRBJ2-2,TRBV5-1,CASRRVGQRRTTGELFF
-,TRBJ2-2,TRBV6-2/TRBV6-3,CASSYPRHLLTGELFF
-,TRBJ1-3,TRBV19,CASSISGNSGNTIYF
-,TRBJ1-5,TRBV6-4,CAILYRVRWPQHF
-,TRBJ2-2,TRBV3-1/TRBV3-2,CASSPTNTGELFF
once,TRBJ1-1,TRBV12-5,CASGLAVNTEAFF
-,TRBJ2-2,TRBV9,CASSVVETGELFF
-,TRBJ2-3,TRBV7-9,CASSSPGLARGRDTQYF
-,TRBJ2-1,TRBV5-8,CASTLRGLSSYNEQFF
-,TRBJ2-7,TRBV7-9,CASSRRPNTQSYEQYF
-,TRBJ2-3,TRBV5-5,CASSFSGAGTDTQYF
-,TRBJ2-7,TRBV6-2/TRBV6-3,CASSYAPGQGVYEQYF
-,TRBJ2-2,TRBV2,CASRETSSAGELFF
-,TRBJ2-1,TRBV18,CASSPSGSYNEQFF
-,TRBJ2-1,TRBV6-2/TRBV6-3,CASSLGLGPYNEQFF
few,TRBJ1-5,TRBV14,CASSQEGQPQHF
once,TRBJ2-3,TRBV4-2,CASSPIAGSVTDTQYF
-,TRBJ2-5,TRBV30,CAWSSLAGSETQYF
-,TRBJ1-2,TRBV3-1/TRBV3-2,CASSLTKGGSGYTF
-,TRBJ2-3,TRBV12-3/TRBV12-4,CASGVSGTDTQYF
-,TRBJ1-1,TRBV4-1,CASHRAGGNTEAFF
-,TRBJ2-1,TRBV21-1,CANQMNEQFF
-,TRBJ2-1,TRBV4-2,CASSQETSGTYNEQFF
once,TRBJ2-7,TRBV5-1,CASSLEWDRGAEQYF
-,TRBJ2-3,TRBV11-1,CASSLRLPVEADTQYF
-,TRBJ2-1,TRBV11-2,CASSLGRNNEQFF
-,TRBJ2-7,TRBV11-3,CASSINRVAEQYF
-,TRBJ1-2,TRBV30,CAWSPDSLFYGYTF
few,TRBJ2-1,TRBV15,CATSGSLAGDNEQFF
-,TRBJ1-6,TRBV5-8,CASSVEVRNSPLHF